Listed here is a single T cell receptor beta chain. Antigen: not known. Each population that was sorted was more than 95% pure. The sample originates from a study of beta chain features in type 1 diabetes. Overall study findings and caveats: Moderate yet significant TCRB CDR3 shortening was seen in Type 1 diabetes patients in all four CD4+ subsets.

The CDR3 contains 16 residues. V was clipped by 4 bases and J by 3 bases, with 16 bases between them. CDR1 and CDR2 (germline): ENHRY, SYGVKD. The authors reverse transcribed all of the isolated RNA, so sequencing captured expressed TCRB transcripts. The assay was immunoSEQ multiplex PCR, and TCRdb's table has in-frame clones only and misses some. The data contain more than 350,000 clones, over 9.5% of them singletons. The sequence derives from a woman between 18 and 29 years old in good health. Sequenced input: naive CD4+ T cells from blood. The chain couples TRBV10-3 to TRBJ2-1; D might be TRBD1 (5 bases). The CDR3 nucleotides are TGTGCCATCAGTGCGGTCTGGTCAGGGAACTACAATGAGCAGTTCTTC. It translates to CAISAVWSGNYNEQFF.